These 31 T cell receptor beta chains originate from one sample sequenced in a study of PD-L1 blockade in urothelial cancer. Clones were sequenced by immunoSEQ multiplex PCR, and TCRdb holds only the in-frame ones, with some missing. The sample has almost 90,000 clones; 84% are singletons. The time point was: pretreatment peripheral blood. Specimen: PBMCs, collected around atezolizumab (anti-PD-L1) treatment. These receptors were taken from a man aged 55 to 70 with urothelial cancer.

This clone was observed a single time. The chain has TRBV12-5 and TRBJ2-7, with D hard to call. Germline loops: CDR1 LGHNT, CDR2 FRNRAP. This CDR3 has 18 amino acids. Trimming shortened V by 2 bases and J by 2 bases, and 22 bases separated the two germline ends. DNA for the CDR3: TGTGCTAGTGGTTTGTACTGGTCCGAACAGACACGAACCTACGAGCAGTACTTC. Amino acid sequence: CASGLYWSEQTRTYEQYF.

The CDR3 DNA sequence: TGTGCCAGCAGGGGGGGTTATGGCTACACCTTC. As protein: CASRGGYGYTF. This chain joins TRBV6-1 and TRBJ1-2; D is perhaps TRBD1 (5 bases). Germline loops: CDR1 MNHNS, CDR2 SASEGT. Trimming cost V 6 bases and J 5 bases, with 7 bases left between them. The CDR3 runs 11 residues.

This clone was detected a few times. The chain joins TRBV5-6 to TRBJ1-4; TRBD1 might be the D (6 bases). Germline V gene data show CDR1 as SGHDT and CDR2 as YYEEEE. The V end was cut by 3 bases, the J end by 0 bases, with 15 bases between. The CDR3 is 17 residues long. In nucleotides, the CDR3 is TGTGCCAGCAGCTCGGTTCCGGACAGTGCAACTAATGAAAAACTGTTTTTT. Amino acid sequence: CASSSVPDSATNEKLFF.

This chain uses TRBV9 with TRBJ1-4; 8 bases fit TRBD1. This CDR3 comprises 15 residues. The V segment lost 2 bases and the J segment 7 bases; nucleotides outside the gene matches: 7. Germline V CDR1 and CDR2: SGDLS, YYNGEE. The CDR3: CASSVGTGGSEKLFF. CDR3 sequence (DNA): TGTGCCAGCAGCGTCGGGACAGGAGGGAGTGAAAAACTGTTTTTT.

The rearrangement uses TRBV10-1 and TRBJ2-3, with 7 bases identical to TRBD2. V shed 8 bases, J shed 2 bases, and the junction held 1 base outside the gene matches. The CDR3 has 12 amino acids. Germline CDR1 WNHNN, CDR2 SYGVQD (reference sequence). This CDR3 reads CASGDYTDTQYF. In DNA form, the CDR3 reads TGCGCCAGCGGGGACTACACAGATACGCAGTATTTT.

This rearrangement joins TRBV5-1 to TRBJ2-2; 9 positions match TRBD2. Germline V CDR1 and CDR2: SGHRS, YFSETQ. The V segment lost 4 bases and the J segment 3 bases; nucleotides outside the gene matches: 4. This CDR3 comprises 15 residues. In DNA, the CDR3 is TGCGCCAGCAGCCAGAGCGGGGGGCACACCGGGGAGCTGTTTTTT. Translation gives CASSQSGGHTGELFF.

This rearrangement joins TRBV27 to TRBJ2-7; D perhaps matches TRBD1 (5 bases). Germline V lookup: CDR1 MNHEY, CDR2 SMNVEV (reference sequence). V lost 4 bases to trimming and J lost 1 base, with 11 bases between them. CDR3 length: 14 amino acids. CDR3 region: CASSYEAGSYEQYF. The CDR3 DNA follows: TGTGCCAGCAGTTACGAGGCAGGGTCCTACGAGCAGTACTTC.

The chain links TRBV2 to TRBJ1-3, with 10 bases aligning to TRBD1. This CDR3 spans 14 amino acids. V lost 8 bases, J lost 2 bases, and 3 bases stayed unmatched. Per germline, CDR1 SNHLY and CDR2 FYNNEI. The CDR3 spells CASEDRGTGNTIYF. The CDR3 DNA is TGTGCCAGCGAGGACAGGGGGACTGGAAACACCATATATTTT.

CDR3 residues: CASSRRDRADEQFF. For the CDR3, the DNA is TGTGCCAGCAGCAGACGGGACAGGGCTGATGAGCAGTTCTTC. This chain uses TRBV9 with TRBJ2-1, with 9 bases lining up with TRBD1. This CDR3 is built from 14 residues. V lost 4 bases, J lost 8 bases, and 7 bases stayed unmatched. Germline-derived CDR1 and CDR2 are SGDLS and YYNGEE.

The rearrangement uses TRBV6-6 and TRBJ2-2; no reliable D call. CDR1 is MNHNY, CDR2 SVGAGI, per germline (reference sequence). There are 11 residues in the CDR3. V gave up 8 bases and J gave up 2 bases, with 3 bases separating them. The CDR3 here is CASVNTGELFF. CDR3 DNA: TGTGCCAGCGTAAACACCGGGGAGCTGTTTTTT.

This chain joins TRBV6-5 and TRBJ2-2; D remains unclear. From germline, CDR1 is MNHEY and CDR2 SVGAGI. The ends were cut back, 2 bases at V and 5 bases at J, with 6 bases in the middle. The CDR3 runs 13 residues. The CDR3 reads CASSYVQTGELFF. CDR3 DNA sequence: TGTGCCAGCAGTTACGTCCAAACCGGGGAGCTGTTTTTT.

This clone is a singleton in its sample. The genes are TRBV4-1 and TRBJ1-4; TRBD1 aligns across 7 bases. The germline V gene has CDR1 MGHRA and CDR2 YSYEKL. The CDR3 is 15 amino acids. V was pared by 4 bases and J by 6 bases, with 8 bases of the junction left unmatched. Here the CDR3 reads CASSLGDREYEKLFF. The CDR3 nucleotides are TGCGCCAGCAGCCTAGGCGACAGGGAATATGAAAAACTGTTTTTT.

The chain recombines TRBV19 with TRBJ2-3; 15 nucleotides match TRBD2. The CDR3 extends over 18 amino acids. The V gene's germline CDR1 is LNHDA and CDR2 SQIVND (reference sequence). Trimming took 5 bases from V and 0 from J; bases not matched to a gene: 6. This CDR3 is CASSPGLAGGRSTDTQYF. DNA of the CDR3: TGTGCCAGTAGTCCGGGACTAGCGGGGGGCCGGAGCACAGATACGCAGTATTTT.

This chain uses TRBV28 with TRBJ1-3; 10 positions match TRBD1. The CDR3 sequence is 20 residues long. Losses at the gene ends were 2 bases for V and 3 bases for J; bases not matched to a gene: 16. Germline-derived CDR1 and CDR2 are MDHEN and SYDVKM. This chain's CDR3 is CASSLDLGTGAAGGGNTIYF. DNA of the CDR3: TGTGCCAGCAGTTTAGATCTTGGGACAGGGGCCGCGGGAGGTGGAAACACCATATATTTT.

This rearrangement joins TRBV7-2 to TRBJ2-2; 7 bases map to TRBD2. CDR3 size: 17 residues. Trimming at V came to 5 bases and at J to 4 bases, leaving 13 bases not matched to a gene. The germline gives CDR1 SGHTA, CDR2 FQGNSA. DNA for the CDR3: TGTGCCAGCAGCCCATACGGCACCGGGGGGAGCACCGGGGAGCTGTTTTTT. Its translation: CASSPYGTGGSTGELFF.

This chain uses TRBV6-5 with TRBJ2-5, with 7 bases matching TRBD2. CDR1 is MNHEY and CDR2 is SVGAGI in the germline V gene. V lost 6 bases, J lost 5 bases, and 12 bases stayed unmatched. The CDR3 runs 15 residues. CDR3 sequence reads: CASRLWPSGEETQYF. CDR3 in DNA: TGTGCCAGCAGGCTCTGGCCTAGCGGAGAGGAGACCCAGTACTTC.

The rearrangement joins TRBV6-5 to TRBJ1-3; D uncertain. This CDR3 is 14 amino acids long. From germline, CDR1 is MNHEY and CDR2 SVGAGI. V lost 6 bases and J 1 base, leaving 10 bases between the germline ends. The CDR3 spells CASSRAGSGNTIYF. CDR3 in DNA: TGTGCCAGCAGCCGAGCGGGGTCTGGAAACACCATATATTTT.

The chain couples TRBV21-1 to TRBJ2-1; no check of the table's D call, TRBD2, against the DNA was made. TRBV21-1 is labeled a pseudogene. This CDR3 contains 21 residues. The CDR3 here is CASSKVRGSAGVVFTYNEQFF. The CDR3 DNA sequence: TGTGCCAGCAGCAAAGTTAGGGGTTCGGCGGGAGTTGTGTTTACCTACAATGAGCAGTTCTTC.

V is TRBV10-3 and J is TRBJ1-4, with 7 positions matching TRBD1. The germline gives CDR1 ENHRY, CDR2 SYGVKD. CDR3 length equals 15 residues. The junction had 0 bases not matched to a gene; V was cut back by 2 bases and J by 0 bases. The CDR3 DNA follows: TGTGCCATCAGTGAGACAGGGGCAACTAATGAAAAACTGTTTTTT. Translation gives CAISETGATNEKLFF.

This chain uses TRBV7-8 with TRBJ1-2; a possible D gene is TRBD1 (6 bases). Trimming took 5 bases from V and 2 from J, leaving 15 bases between them. From germline, CDR1 is SGHVS and CDR2 FQNEAQ. This CDR3 has 15 residues. The CDR3 DNA sequence: TGTGCCAGCAGCCCGTACAACAGGGTAAACTATGGCTACACCTTC. Its translation: CASSPYNRVNYGYTF.

V and J are TRBV6-5 and TRBJ2-5, with TRBD2 matching 9 bases. From germline, CDR1 is MNHEY and CDR2 SVGAGI. V was pared by 3 bases and J by 8 bases, with 1 base of the junction left unmatched. The length of the CDR3 is 12 residues. CDR3 in DNA: TGTGCCAGCAGTTATCTAGCGGGAACCCAGTACTTC. It translates to CASSYLAGTQYF.

This clone has just one count. The CDR3 nucleotides read TGTGCCAGCAGCTTAGACCTCGGGACAGGTGAAAAACTGTTTTTT. As protein: CASSLDLGTGEKLFF. The rearrangement uses TRBV7-9 and TRBJ1-4; 8 bases match TRBD1. Trimming at V came to 1 base and at J to 7 bases, leaving 5 bases not matched to a gene. Germline values: CDR1 SEHNR, CDR2 FQNEAQ (reference sequence). This CDR3 is built from 15 residues.

The genes are TRBV30 and TRBJ1-2, with D unresolved. This CDR3 region has 16 residues. V shed 0 bases and J shed 6 bases, with 20 bases lying between them. Germline CDR1 and CDR2: GTSNPN and SVGIG (reference sequence). The CDR3 bases are TGTGCCTGGAGTGTAAGGGTCTCCGGGATGGCCGATGGCTACACCTTC. Translated: CAWSVRVSGMADGYTF.

The chain carries TRBV5-1 and TRBJ2-7; 11 bases line up with TRBD2. The V segment lost 5 bases and the J segment 3 bases; nucleotides outside the gene matches: 7. Germline V lookup: CDR1 SGHRS, CDR2 YFSETQ. This CDR3 region has 15 residues. The CDR3, as DNA: TGCGCCAGCAGGCAGACTAGCGGGAAACACTACGAGCAGTACTTC. Residues: CASRQTSGKHYEQYF. Variable domain in full (rest from reference TRBV5-1 and TRBJ2-7): KAGVTQTPRYLIKTRGQQVTLSCSPISGHRSVSWYQQTPGQGLQFLFEYFSETQRNKGNFPGRFSGRQFSNSRSEMNVSTLELGDSALYLCASRQTSGKHYEQYFGPGTRLTVT.

V gene TRBV6-1 combines with J gene TRBJ2-7; TRBD2 might be the D (6 bases). This CDR3 is built from 16 residues. With 3 bases removed from V and 0 bases from J, the gap between germline ends came to 15 bases. From germline, CDR1 is MNHNS and CDR2 SASEGT. The CDR3 DNA follows: TGTGCCAGCAGTGACCCGACCTGGAGGGTCTCCTACGAGCAGTACTTC. Its translation is CASSDPTWRVSYEQYF.

CDR3 amino acids: CASSHGQGAVNEKLFF. The CDR3, as DNA: TGTGCCAGCAGCCACGGACAGGGGGCGGTGAATGAAAAACTGTTTTTT. The V and J genes are TRBV14 and TRBJ1-4; 11 positions match TRBD1. The length of the CDR3 is 16 residues. Germline-derived CDR1 and CDR2 are SGHDN and FVKESK. The V and J ends lost 3 bases and 5 bases, in that order; junction bases with no gene match: 5.

The V and J genes are TRBV29-1 and TRBJ1-2; TRBD1 agrees at 9 bases. The V gene's germline CDR1 is SQVTM and CDR2 ANQGSEA. This CDR3 is built from 13 residues. Germline trimming cut 7 bases from V and 2 bases from J; bases unmatched to any gene: 5. The CDR3, as DNA: TGCAGCGATCGGGACAGGGCCAACTATGGCTACACCTTC. It yields the protein CSDRDRANYGYTF.

This chain connects TRBV7-9 to TRBJ1-2; D might be TRBD1 (6 bases). The CDR3 has 16 residues. Germline values: CDR1 SEHNR, CDR2 FQNEAQ (reference sequence). V lost 4 bases, J lost 4 bases, and 19 bases lay in between. This CDR3 reads CASSSQGGRRGYGYTF. The CDR3 DNA is TGTGCCAGCAGCTCACAAGGGGGACGTAGGGGCTATGGCTACACCTTC.

The V and J genes are TRBV4-1 and TRBJ1-1; TRBD1 matches 8 bases. V dropped 6 bases and J dropped 5; count of bases not matched to a gene: 11. The CDR3 extends over 15 amino acids. Germline values: CDR1 MGHRA, CDR2 YSYEKL. CDR3 DNA sequence: TGCGCCAGCAGAGAATCAACAGGGGGTCGGACTGAAGCTTTCTTT. This translates into CASRESTGGRTEAFF.

The rearrangement uses TRBV2 and TRBJ2-1; the match to TRBD2 covers 12 bases. CDR1 is SNHLY, CDR2 FYNNEI, per germline. The length of the CDR3 is 15 residues. The V gene end was trimmed by 1 base and the J gene end by 8 bases; junction bases not matched to a gene: 3. DNA for the CDR3: TGTGCCAGCAGTGAAGGGCTAGCGGGGGGGGATGAGCAGTTCTTC. As protein: CASSEGLAGGDEQFF.

The chain uses TRBV25-1 and TRBJ2-7, with D perhaps matching TRBD2 (5 bases). The germline V gene has CDR1 MGHDK and CDR2 SYGVNS. Trimming took 4 bases from V and 2 from J, leaving 12 bases between them. The length of the CDR3 is 14 residues. The CDR3 DNA reads as TGTGCCAGCAGTGGAGACTACCTCACCTACGAGCAGTACTTC. This gives the protein CASSGDYLTYEQYF.